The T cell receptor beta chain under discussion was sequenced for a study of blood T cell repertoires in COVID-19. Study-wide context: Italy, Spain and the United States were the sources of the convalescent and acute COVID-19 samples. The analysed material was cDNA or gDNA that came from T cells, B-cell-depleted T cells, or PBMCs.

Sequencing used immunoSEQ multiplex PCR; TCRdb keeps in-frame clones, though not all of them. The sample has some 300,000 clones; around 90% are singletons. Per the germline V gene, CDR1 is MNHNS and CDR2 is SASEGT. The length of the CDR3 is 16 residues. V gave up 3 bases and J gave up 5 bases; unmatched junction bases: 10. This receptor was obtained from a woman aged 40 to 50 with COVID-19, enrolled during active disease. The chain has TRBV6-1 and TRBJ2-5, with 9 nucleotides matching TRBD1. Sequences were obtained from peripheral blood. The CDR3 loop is CASSEFRDRVKETQYF. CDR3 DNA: TGTGCCAGCAGTGAGTTCCGGGACAGGGTAAAGGAGACCCAGTACTTC.